This T cell receptor beta chain was sequenced during a study of T cell responses to AZD1222 COVID-19 vaccine. Assay used: immunoSEQ multiplex PCR; TCRdb lists only in-frame clones, some missing. The sample yields under 150,000 clones, more than 85% seen once. CDR1 and CDR2 from the germline V gene are SNHLY and FYNNEI. This CDR3 spans 15 amino acids. V shed 8 bases, J shed 5 bases, and the junction held 10 bases outside the gene matches. In regard to this clone: The antigen is undetermined.

General study points: After two AZD1222 doses, spike-specific TCR breadth and depth rose versus day 0. The study found vaccine-associated CD4 TCRs spanning spike, dominant at 160-218 and 743-854. Donors skewed white British and female; clonal diversity was possibly underestimated.

The J gene is TRBJ1-4, the V gene TRBV2; 8 bases line up with TRBD1. Material: peripheral blood, obtained 28 days after the second AZD1222 dose. The sequence derives from an adult who received the AZD1222 COVID-19 vaccine. DNA of the CDR3: TGTGCCAGCCACCCCGTGAGACAGGGGAATGAAAAACTGTTTTTT. Translated: CASHPVRQGNEKLFF. Drawing the rest from reference TRBV2 and TRBJ1-4, the complete variable domain is EPEVTQTPSHQVTQMGQEVILRCVPISNHLYFYWYRQILGQKVEFLVSFYNNEISEKSEIFDDQFSVERPDGSNFTLKIRSTKLEDSAMYFCASHPVRQGNEKLFFGSGTQLSVL.